One sample yielded the 30 T cell receptor beta chains listed below, sequenced in a study of blood T cell repertoires in COVID-19. Generated by immunoSEQ multiplex PCR, the TCRdb table keeps only in-frame clones and is missing some. Of some 48,000 clones in the sample, approximately 88% were seen once. Sequenced input: peripheral blood. Every receptor here comes from a man in his fifties or sixties with active COVID-19.

The chain is built from TRBV7-8 and TRBJ1-5; unclear D gene. The CDR3 spans 13 residues. Germline-derived CDR1 and CDR2 are SGHVS and FQNEAQ. The V gene lost 5 bases and the J gene lost 6 bases, with 11 bases spanning the gap. The CDR3 nucleotides read TGTGCCAGCAGCCCGGCCGCAGGTCAGCCCCAGCATTTT. This encodes CASSPAAGQPQHF.

V is TRBV9 and J is TRBJ2-7; no reliable D call. CDR3 length equals 14 residues. The germline V and J ends were trimmed by 4 bases and 3 bases, with 14 bases remaining between them. CDR1 and CDR2 (germline): SGDLS, YYNGEE. As DNA, the CDR3 is TGTGCCAGCAGCCCAGCCACAGCCAACTACGAGCAGTACTTC. Its translation: CASSPATANYEQYF.

J is TRBJ1-1 and V is TRBV19; D is uncertain. Deletions cut 5 bases from V and 2 bases from J, with 12 bases between. CDR3 length: 14 residues. Germline assignment: CDR1 LNHDA and CDR2 SQIVND (reference sequence). CDR3 sequence (DNA): TGTGCCAGTAGTTTGGCCCCAGGAAACACTGAAGCTTTCTTT. Translation gives CASSLAPGNTEAFF.

The table lists this clone with a count of one. This chain connects TRBV10-3 to TRBJ2-1, with TRBD1 as a possible D gene (5 bases). This CDR3 has 15 residues. The germline V gene has CDR1 ENHRY and CDR2 SYGVKD. V was pared by 4 bases and J by 1 base, with 11 bases between. Here the CDR3 reads CAISARVESYNEQFF. The DNA for the CDR3 is TGTGCCATCAGTGCCAGGGTTGAGTCCTACAATGAGCAGTTCTTC.

The chain joins TRBV2 to TRBJ1-1; 7 bases fit TRBD1. This CDR3 comprises 14 residues. The junction had 9 bases not matched to a gene; V was cut back by 6 bases and J by 5 bases. Germline CDR1 SNHLY, CDR2 FYNNEI. The CDR3 DNA sequence: TGTGCCAGCAGGGGGACAGCAACGGGGACTGAAGCTTTCTTT. Encoded protein: CASRGTATGTEAFF.

V gene TRBV7-2 combines with J gene TRBJ2-5; D gene unclear. Trimming pared 1 base from V and 3 bases from J, leaving 6 bases between. Germline CDR1 is SGHTA and CDR2 is FQGNSA. This CDR3 spans 13 amino acids. CDR3 protein: CASSLGGKETQYF. The CDR3 DNA follows: TGTGCCAGCAGCTTAGGCGGAAAAGAGACCCAGTACTTC.

J is TRBJ1-1 and V is TRBV25-1, with D possibly being TRBD1 (5 bases). Trimming removed 3 bases at V and 11 bases at J, with 13 bases between. The CDR3 runs 12 residues. Germline CDR1 is MGHDK and CDR2 is SYGVNS. CDR3: CASSEQGLGAFF. CDR3 in DNA: TGTGCCAGCAGTGAGCAGGGATTGGGGGCTTTCTTT.

CDR3 DNA sequence: TGTGCCAGCAGCGCCGCCAGGGGTCTCCACGAGCAGTACTTC. Its translation: CASSAARGLHEQYF. The chain combines TRBV9 with TRBJ2-7; D is possibly TRBD1 (6 bases). The germline gives CDR1 SGDLS, CDR2 YYNGEE. Trimming removed 3 bases from V and 5 bases from J, with 15 bases in between. The CDR3 sequence is 14 residues long.

This clone was detected only once. The chain combines TRBV4-1 with TRBJ1-3; D not resolved. CDR3 length equals 16 residues. Germline V CDR1 and CDR2: MGHRA, YSYEKL. V was clipped by 0 bases and J by 1 base, with 10 bases between them. The CDR3 spells CASSQEPPGSGNTIYF. CDR3 bases: TGCGCCAGCAGCCAAGAACCCCCAGGATCTGGAAACACCATATATTTT.

DNA of the CDR3: TGTGCCAGCAGCTTAGAGTCCAGGGGGCGCGGGATGAGGGGCTACACCTTC. As protein: CASSLESRGRGMRGYTF. V is TRBV7-8 and J is TRBJ1-2; the match to TRBD1 covers 8 bases. Germline V gene data show CDR1 as SGHVS and CDR2 as FQNEAQ. This CDR3 has 17 amino acids. The J segment lost 8 bases and the V segment lost 1 base, leaving 15 bases of the junction unmatched.

The rearrangement links TRBV9 to TRBJ2-7, with 9 positions matching TRBD1. Looked up from germline, CDR1 is SGDLS and CDR2 is YYNGEE. The CDR3 is made up of 15 amino acids. J gave up 5 bases and V 4 bases, and 10 bases lay outside the gene matches. The CDR3 region is CASSHWDRDAHEQYF. The CDR3 DNA reads as TGTGCCAGCAGCCATTGGGACAGGGATGCTCACGAGCAGTACTTC.

V gene TRBV2 combines with J gene TRBJ2-3, with a tentative D call TRBD1 (6 bases). V gave up 8 bases and J gave up 6 bases, with 9 bases separating them. The CDR3 is made up of 11 amino acids. Germline V lookup: CDR1 SNHLY, CDR2 FYNNEI. The CDR3 DNA follows: TGTGCCAGCGAGGGGGTTGATACGCAGTATTTT. It is translated as CASEGVDTQYF.

This chain connects TRBV9 to TRBJ2-7; 8 nucleotides line up with TRBD2. Germline loops: CDR1 SGDLS, CDR2 YYNGEE. This CDR3 is built from 15 residues. Unmatched junction bases numbered 4, after V lost 0 bases and J lost 2 bases. DNA of the CDR3: TGTGCCAGCAGCGTAGCAGCGGGGGAGACCTACGAGCAGTACTTC. This sequence encodes CASSVAAGETYEQYF.

The chain links TRBV30 to TRBJ1-4, with 10 bases aligning to TRBD1. Unmatched junction bases numbered 5, after V lost 0 bases and J lost 4 bases. Germline CDR1 reads GTSNPN; CDR2 reads SVGIG (reference sequence). The CDR3 has 16 amino acids. The CDR3 DNA reads TGTGCCTGGAGTGTTAGGGGGACAGGGGTTAATGAAAAACTGTTTTTT. It specifies CAWSVRGTGVNEKLFF.

This clone was counted a few times. The chain employs TRBV3-1 (or the pseudogene TRBV3-2) and TRBJ2-1, with 8 bases fitting TRBD2. The CDR3 spans 18 residues. CDR1 is LGHDT and CDR2 is YNNKEL in the germline V gene (reference sequence). With V trimmed by 2 bases and J by 0 bases, 9 bases remained unmatched. In DNA, the CDR3 is TGTGCCAGCAGCCAACTCATGGGCGGGGGGAGCTCCTACAATGAGCAGTTCTTC. Its protein is CASSQLMGGGSSYNEQFF.

The chain combines TRBV29-1 with TRBJ1-5; no firm D call. The V and J ends lost 4 bases and 8 bases respectively, with 12 bases between them. Germline V gene lookup returns CDR1 SQVTM and CDR2 ANQGSEA. This CDR3 has 12 amino acids. The CDR3 nucleotides read TGCAGCGTTGGTGAGGGAAAGGAGCCCCAGCATTTT. Its translation is CSVGEGKEPQHF.

The chain uses TRBV7-8 and TRBJ2-7; TRBD2 is a possible D gene (7 bases). The CDR3 is 14 residues long. Germline values: CDR1 SGHVS, CDR2 FQNEAQ. V lost 4 bases, J lost 5 bases, and 15 bases lay in between. The CDR3 coding sequence is TGTGCCAGCAGCTCCACGAGGGGGGGAAACGAGCAGTACTTC. As protein: CASSSTRGGNEQYF.

J is TRBJ1-4 and V is TRBV6-5; weak D call: TRBD1 (5 bases). The CDR3 consists of 14 residues. Trimming took off 7 bases at V and 7 bases at J, with 16 bases between the two ends. Per the germline V gene, CDR1 is MNHEY and CDR2 is SVGAGI. CDR3 region: CASTTSVGAEKLFF. In nucleotides, the CDR3 is TGTGCCAGCACCACTTCCGTTGGGGCTGAAAAACTGTTTTTT.

The CDR3 DNA is TGCAGTGCTAGGCGGCGGGATGAGCAGTTCTTC. Translating gives CSARRRDEQFF. This chain uses TRBV20-1 with TRBJ2-1; perhaps TRBD2 as D (5 bases). The V gene lost 3 bases and the J gene lost 8 bases, with 8 bases spanning the gap. The CDR3 is made up of 11 amino acids. Germline loops: CDR1 DFQATT, CDR2 SNEGSKA (reference sequence).

The rearrangement uses TRBV5-6 and TRBJ1-1; a possible D gene is TRBD1 (6 bases). Germline CDR1 reads SGHDT; CDR2 reads YYEEEE. Trimming stripped 0 bases from V and 3 bases from J, with 9 bases between. CDR3 length: 14 residues. CDR3 sequence (DNA): TGTGCCAGCAGCTTGGTCAGGGGATACACTGAAGCTTTCTTT. It codes for CASSLVRGYTEAFF.

The J gene is TRBJ2-1, the V gene TRBV7-2, with TRBD2 identical over 7 bases. The CDR3 extends over 14 amino acids. Germline V gene sequence: CDR1 SGHTA, CDR2 FQGNSA. Unmatched junction bases numbered 6, after V lost 6 bases and J lost 4 bases. CDR3 sequence reads: CASSYGTIYNEQFF. The CDR3 nucleotides read TGTGCCAGCAGTTACGGGACTATATACAATGAGCAGTTCTTC.

J is TRBJ2-3 and V is TRBV3-1 (or the pseudogene TRBV3-2); D is perhaps TRBD2 (6 bases). Germline V gene lookup returns CDR1 LGHDT and CDR2 YNNKEL (reference sequence). CDR3 length: 15 residues. Trimming removed 4 bases from V and 1 base from J, with 12 bases in between. The chain's CDR3 is CASSLSRGGTDTQYF. CDR3 coding DNA: TGTGCCAGCAGCCTAAGCCGCGGGGGCACAGATACGCAGTATTTT.

This chain joins TRBV5-1 and TRBJ2-1; TRBD2 agrees at 12 bases. CDR1 is SGHRS, CDR2 YFSETQ, per germline. This CDR3 is built from 16 residues. Germline trimming cut 2 bases from V and 2 bases from J; bases unmatched to any gene: 2. CDR3 nucleotides: TGCGCCAGCAGCTTTGGGACTAGCGGGCCCTACAATGAGCAGTTCTTC. Encoded protein: CASSFGTSGPYNEQFF.

This chain connects TRBV24-1 to TRBJ2-1; possibly TRBD1 for D (5 bases). Germline CDR1 KGHDR, CDR2 SFDVKD. The CDR3 totals 19 residues. Between the trimmed V and J ends, which lost 3 bases and 5 bases, there was a span of 25 bases. CDR3 loop: CATSDGGGHSIARDNEQFF. The DNA of the CDR3 is TGTGCCACCAGTGATGGCGGCGGACATAGTATCGCGCGAGACAATGAGCAGTTCTTC.

This clone appeared a single time. The chain couples TRBV4-1 to TRBJ1-1, with TRBD1 matching over 8 bases. Per germline, CDR1 MGHRA and CDR2 YSYEKL. The CDR3 spans 16 residues. Germline trimming cut 0 bases from V and 7 bases from J; bases unmatched to any gene: 10. The CDR3 DNA reads TGCGCCAGCAGCCAAGAACCAAGTTGGACAGGGTATGAAGCTTTCTTT. Amino acids: CASSQEPSWTGYEAFF.

The J gene is TRBJ1-2, the V gene TRBV5-1; no clear D gene. The CDR3 is 13 amino acids. Trimming removed 7 bases from V and 4 bases from J, with 14 bases in between. Germline V gives CDR1 SGHRS, CDR2 YFSETQ. DNA for the CDR3: TGCGCCAGCCGATTGCCTTCTAGCTATGGCTACACCTTC. Amino acid sequence: CASRLPSSYGYTF.

V is TRBV27 and J is TRBJ1-6; 7 bases are a match to TRBD1. V lost 3 bases and J lost 1; bases outside the gene matches: 12. The V gene's germline CDR1 is MNHEY and CDR2 SMNVEV (reference sequence). The length of the CDR3 is 19 residues. CDR3: CASSFRVGGGFSYNSPLHF. The CDR3 nucleotides are TGTGCCAGCAGTTTCCGGGTCGGAGGGGGCTTTTCCTATAATTCACCCCTCCACTTT.

CDR3 coding DNA: TGTGCCAGCAGCTTATATCCCACCAGCGGTTCACCCCTCCACTTT. Its protein product is CASSLYPTSGSPLHF. This chain links TRBV7-8 with TRBJ1-6; D is unresolved. The CDR3 loop spans 15 amino acids. V was trimmed by 2 bases and J by 9 bases, leaving 14 bases between them. The V gene's germline CDR1 is SGHVS and CDR2 FQNEAQ. Full variable domain (rest looked up from reference TRBV7-8 and TRBJ1-6): GAGVSQSPRYKVAKRGQDVALRCDPISGHVSLFWYQQALGQGPEFLTYFQNEAQLDKSGLPSDRFFAERPEGSVSTLKIQRTQQEDSAVYLCASSLYPTSGSPLHFGNGTRLTVT.

V is TRBV5-1 and J is TRBJ2-5; perhaps TRBD1 as D (5 bases). CDR1 is SGHRS and CDR2 is YFSETQ in the germline V gene. Trimming pared 9 bases from V and 4 bases from J, leaving 16 bases between. The CDR3 extends over 13 amino acids. CDR3 sequence reads: CATSHRRGETQYF. CDR3 sequence (DNA): TGCGCCACCTCCCACCGTAGGGGAGAGACCCAGTACTTC.

The chain combines TRBV5-1 with TRBJ2-3; 10 bases line up with TRBD2. Germline CDR1 is SGHRS and CDR2 is YFSETQ. This CDR3 comprises 14 residues. The V segment lost 5 bases and the J segment 6 bases; nucleotides outside the gene matches: 6. The CDR3 here is CASRRYSGGDTQYF. The CDR3 nucleotides read TGCGCCAGCAGGCGGTATAGCGGGGGGGATACGCAGTATTTT.